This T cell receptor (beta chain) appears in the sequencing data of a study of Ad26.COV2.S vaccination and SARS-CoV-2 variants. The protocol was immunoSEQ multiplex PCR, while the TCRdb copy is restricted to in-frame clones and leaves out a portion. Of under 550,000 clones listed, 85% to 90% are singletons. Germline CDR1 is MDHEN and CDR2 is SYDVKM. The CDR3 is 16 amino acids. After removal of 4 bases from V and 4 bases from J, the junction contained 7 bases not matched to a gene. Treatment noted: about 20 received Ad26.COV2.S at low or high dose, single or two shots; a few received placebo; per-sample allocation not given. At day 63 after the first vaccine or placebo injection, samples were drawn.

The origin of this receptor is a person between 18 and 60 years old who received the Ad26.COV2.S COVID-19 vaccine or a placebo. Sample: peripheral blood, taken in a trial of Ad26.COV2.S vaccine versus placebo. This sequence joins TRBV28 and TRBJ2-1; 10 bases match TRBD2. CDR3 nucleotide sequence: TGTGCCAGCAGTTCCATTAGCGGGGGGACATACAATGAGCAGTTCTTC. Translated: CASSSISGGTYNEQFF.